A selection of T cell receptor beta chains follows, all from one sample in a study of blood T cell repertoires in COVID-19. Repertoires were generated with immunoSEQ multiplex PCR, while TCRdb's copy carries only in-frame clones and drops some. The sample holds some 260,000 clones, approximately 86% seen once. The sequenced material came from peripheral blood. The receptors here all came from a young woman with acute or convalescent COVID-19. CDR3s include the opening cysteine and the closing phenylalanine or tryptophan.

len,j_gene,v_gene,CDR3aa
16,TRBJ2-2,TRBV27,CASSLYGTSGTGELFF
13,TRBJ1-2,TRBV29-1,CSVEGQGADGYTF
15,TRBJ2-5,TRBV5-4,CASSLASAFQETQYF
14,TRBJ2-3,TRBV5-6,CASSSLASTDTQYF
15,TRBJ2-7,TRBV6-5,CASSYSGAGGYEQYF
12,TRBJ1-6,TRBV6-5,CASMNWASPLHF
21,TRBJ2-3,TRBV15,CATSRDPPGLAGVWGADTQYF
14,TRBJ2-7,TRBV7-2,CASSWPGQGIEQYF
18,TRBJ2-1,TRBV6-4,CASSEGIAGEVGYNEQFF
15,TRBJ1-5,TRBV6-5,CASSPDRGLNQPQHF
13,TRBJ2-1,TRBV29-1,CSVIRSSYNEQFF
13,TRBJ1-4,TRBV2,CASKVGDSEKLFF
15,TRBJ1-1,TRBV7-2,CASSPWKAGNTEAFF
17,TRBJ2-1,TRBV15,CATSRVGTSGPHNEQFF
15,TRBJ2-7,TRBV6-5,CASSYSGGGTYEQYF
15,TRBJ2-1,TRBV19,CASSIASGRASEQFF
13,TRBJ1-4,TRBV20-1,CSASRGIGEKLFF
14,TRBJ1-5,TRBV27,CASSLALYNQPQHF
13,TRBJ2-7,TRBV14,CASSRGLLIEQYF
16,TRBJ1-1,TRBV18,CASSPSGQAINTEAFF
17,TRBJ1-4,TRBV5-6,CASSKNRGPATNEKLFF
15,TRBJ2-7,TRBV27,CASSMGQLPPYEQYF
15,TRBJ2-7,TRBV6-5,CASSYRDRGAYEQYF
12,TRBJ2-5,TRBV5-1,CASSGLGETQYF